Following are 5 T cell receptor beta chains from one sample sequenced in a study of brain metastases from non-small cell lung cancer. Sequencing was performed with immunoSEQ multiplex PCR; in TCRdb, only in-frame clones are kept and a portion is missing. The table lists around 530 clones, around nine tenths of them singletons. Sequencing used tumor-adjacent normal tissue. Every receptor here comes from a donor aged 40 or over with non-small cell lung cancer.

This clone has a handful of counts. The CDR3 bases are TGTGCCAGCAGTGAAGGGGTCCTGGGGGCAGATACGCAGTATTTT. This translates into CASSEGVLGADTQYF. This sequence joins TRBV2 and TRBJ2-3; the D gene could be TRBD1 or TRBD2 (5 bases each). The V end was cut by 1 base, the J end by 4 bases, with 12 bases between. Germline-derived CDR1 and CDR2 are SNHLY and FYNNEI. The CDR3 length is 15 residues.

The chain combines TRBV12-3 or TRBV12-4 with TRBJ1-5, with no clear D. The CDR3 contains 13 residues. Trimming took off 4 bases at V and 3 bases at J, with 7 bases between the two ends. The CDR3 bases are TGTGCCAGCAGTTCCCAAAACAATCAGCCCCAGCATTTT. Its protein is CASSSQNNQPQHF.

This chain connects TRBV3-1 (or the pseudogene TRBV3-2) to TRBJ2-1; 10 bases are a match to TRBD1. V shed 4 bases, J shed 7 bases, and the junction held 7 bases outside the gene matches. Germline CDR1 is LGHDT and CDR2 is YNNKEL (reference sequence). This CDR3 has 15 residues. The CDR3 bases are TGTGCCAGCAGCCGCGCAGACAGGGGGCGAAATGAGCAGTTCTTC. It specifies CASSRADRGRNEQFF.

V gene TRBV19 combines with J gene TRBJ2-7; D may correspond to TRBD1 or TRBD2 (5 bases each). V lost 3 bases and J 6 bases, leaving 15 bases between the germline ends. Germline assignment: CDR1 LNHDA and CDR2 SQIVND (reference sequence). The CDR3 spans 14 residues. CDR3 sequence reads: CASSMWQGVAEQYF. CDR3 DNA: TGTGCCAGTAGTATGTGGCAGGGAGTAGCCGAGCAGTACTTC. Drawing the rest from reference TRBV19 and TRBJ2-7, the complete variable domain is DGGITQSPKYLFRKEGQNVTLSCEQNLNHDAMYWYRQDPGQGLRLIYYSQIVNDFQKGDIAEGYSVSREKKESFPLTVTSAQKNPTAFYLCASSMWQGVAEQYFGPGTRLTVT.

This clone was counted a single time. In DNA, the CDR3 is TGTGCCAGCAGCAAAAGGGGGGGGACATCCAGATATAGCAATCAGCCCCAGCATTTT. As protein: CASSKRGGTSRYSNQPQHF. The V call is TRBV21-1, the J call TRBJ1-5. TRBV21-1 is a pseudogene segment. CDR3 size: 19 residues.